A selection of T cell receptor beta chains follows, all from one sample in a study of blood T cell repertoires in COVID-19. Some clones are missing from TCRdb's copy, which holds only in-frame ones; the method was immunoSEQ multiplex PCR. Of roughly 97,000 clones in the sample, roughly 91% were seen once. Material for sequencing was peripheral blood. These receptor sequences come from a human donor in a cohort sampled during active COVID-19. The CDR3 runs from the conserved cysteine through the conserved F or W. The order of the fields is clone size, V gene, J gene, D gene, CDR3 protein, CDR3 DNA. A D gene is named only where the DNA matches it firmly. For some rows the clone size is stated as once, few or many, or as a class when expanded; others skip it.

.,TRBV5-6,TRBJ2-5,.,CASSLGPQSNQYF,TGTGCCAGCAGCTTGGGCCCCCAGTCGAACCAGTACTTC
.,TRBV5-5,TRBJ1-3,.,CASSSRASGNTIYF,TGTGCCAGCAGCTCCAGGGCCTCTGGAAACACCATATATTTT
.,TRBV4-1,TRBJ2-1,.,CASSQVLASYNEQFF,TGCGCCAGCAGCCAAGTTCTAGCGAGCTACAATGAGCAGTTCTTC
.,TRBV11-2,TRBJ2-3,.,CASSLRDWNTDTQYF,TGTGCCAGCAGCCTACGGGACTGGAACACAGATACGCAGTATTTT
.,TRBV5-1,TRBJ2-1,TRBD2,CASSLLSWNSGSVQFF,TGCGCCAGCAGCCTTTTAAGTTGGAATAGCGGGAGCGTCCAGTTCTTC
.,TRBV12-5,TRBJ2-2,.,CASGVALSTGELFF,TGTGCTAGTGGTGTGGCCCTTAGCACCGGGGAGCTGTTTTTT
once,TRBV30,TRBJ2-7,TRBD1,CAWSRQGPSYEQYF,TGTGCCTGGAGTAGACAGGGGCCCTCCTACGAGCAGTACTTC
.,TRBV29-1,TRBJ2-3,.,CSATADQGTDTQYF,TGCAGCGCCACAGCGGATCAGGGGACAGATACGCAGTATTTT
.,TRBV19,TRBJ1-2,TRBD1,CASSPGTVGANYGYTF,TGTGCCAGTAGCCCTGGGACAGTGGGAGCTAACTATGGCTACACCTTC
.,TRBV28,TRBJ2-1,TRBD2,CASTSGSPYNEQFF,TGTGCCAGTACTAGCGGGAGTCCCTACAATGAGCAGTTCTTC
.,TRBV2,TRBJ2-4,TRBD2,CASGGGRNNIQYF,TGTGCCAGCGGGGGGGGAAGAAACAACATTCAGTACTTC
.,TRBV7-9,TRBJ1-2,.,CASSLRADPGDYGYTF,TGTGCCAGCAGCTTACGGGCAGACCCGGGAGACTATGGCTACACCTTC
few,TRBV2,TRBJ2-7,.,CASRTIDGGSYEQYF,TGTGCCAGCAGGACAATCGACGGGGGATCCTACGAGCAGTACTTC
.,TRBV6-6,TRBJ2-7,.,CASSYVTETYEQYF,TGTGCCAGCAGTTACGTGACAGAAACCTACGAGCAGTACTTC
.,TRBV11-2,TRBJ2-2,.,CASSPNRFSNTGELFF,TGTGCCAGCAGCCCAAACAGGTTCTCGAACACCGGGGAGCTGTTTTTT
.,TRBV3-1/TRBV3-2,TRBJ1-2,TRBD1,CASSQRTGIYGYTF,TGTGCCAGCAGCCAACGGACAGGAATATATGGCTACACCTTC
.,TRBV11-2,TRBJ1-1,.,CASSLDNRATEAFF,TGTGCCAGCAGCTTAGATAACAGGGCCACTGAAGCTTTCTTT
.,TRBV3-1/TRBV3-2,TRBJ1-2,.,CASSQVEGFGVGYTF,TGTGCCAGCAGCCAAGTGGAGGGCTTTGGGGTGGGGTACACCTTC
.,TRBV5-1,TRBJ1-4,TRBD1,CASSLEPQGEEKLFF,TGCGCCAGCAGCTTGGAACCTCAGGGGGAAGAAAAACTGTTTTTT
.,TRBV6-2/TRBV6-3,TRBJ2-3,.,CASSHGEDTQYF,TGTGCCAGCAGCCACGGTGAAGATACGCAGTATTTT
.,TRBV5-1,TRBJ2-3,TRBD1,CASGFYDRDGDTQYF,TGCGCCAGCGGATTTTACGACAGGGACGGAGATACGCAGTATTTT
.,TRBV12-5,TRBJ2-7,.,CATIQDSLSYEQYF,TGTGCTACCATCCAGGACAGCCTCTCCTACGAGCAGTACTTC
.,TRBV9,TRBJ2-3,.,CASSVGTSTDTQYF,TGTGCCAGCAGCGTAGGAACTAGCACAGATACGCAGTATTTT
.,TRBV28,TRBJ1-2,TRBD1,CASSLGGDRGYTF,TGTGCCAGCAGTTTAGGAGGGGACAGGGGCTACACCTTC
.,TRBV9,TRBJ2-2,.,CASSPRTNTGELFF,TGTGCCAGCAGCCCCCGGACTAACACCGGGGAGCTGTTTTTT
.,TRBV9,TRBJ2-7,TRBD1,CASARQGGDYEQYF,TGTGCCAGCGCCCGACAGGGTGGGGACTACGAGCAGTACTTC
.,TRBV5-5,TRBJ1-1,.,CASSLVEGRNTEAFF,TGTGCCAGCAGCTTGGTGGAGGGAAGAAACACTGAAGCTTTCTTT
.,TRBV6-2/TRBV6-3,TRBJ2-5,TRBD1,CASSYSTGGLLETQYF,TGTGCCAGCAGTTACTCGACAGGGGGCCTTCTTGAGACCCAGTACTTC
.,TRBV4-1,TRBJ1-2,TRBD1,CASSPRDSNYGYTF,TGCGCCAGCAGCCCGCGGGACAGCAACTATGGCTACACCTTC
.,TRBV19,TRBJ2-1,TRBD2,CASSMLGGSYNEQFF,TGTGCCAGTAGTATGCTGGGGGGGTCCTACAATGAGCAGTTCTTC
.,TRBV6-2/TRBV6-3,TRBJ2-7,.,CASSYERSGEQYF,TGTGCCAGCAGTTACGAGCGGTCGGGGGAGCAGTACTTC
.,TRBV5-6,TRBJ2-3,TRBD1,CASRTGGLFSTDTQYF,TGTGCCAGCAGGACAGGGGGCCTATTTAGCACAGATACGCAGTATTTT
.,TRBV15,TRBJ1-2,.,CATSSTGRVPAEGRQNYGYTF,TGTGCCACCAGCAGTACCGGGCGGGTCCCCGCGGAGGGTCGACAGAACTATGGCTACACCTTC
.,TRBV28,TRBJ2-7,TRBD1,CASSSRRGSYEQYF,TGTGCCAGCAGTTCACGCAGGGGGAGCTACGAGCAGTACTTC